The 30 T cell receptor beta chains below all came from one sample that was sequenced in a study of blood T cell repertoires in COVID-19 (dated by TCRdb to the early 2020s). Library preparation employed the immunoSEQ multiplex PCR assay. As stored in TCRdb, this immuneACCESS dataset retains in-frame rearrangements with V and J assigned. A fraction of the clones does not appear; measured against another copy, unresolved V genes explain less than half of the discrepancy, and the remainder lacks a known reason. For this sample the table gives around 130,000 clones, of which around 83% were detected only once. The ten largest clonotypes hold approximately 4% of the sample. The material sequenced was peripheral blood. All receptors derive from a human donor in a cohort sampled during active COVID-19.

The chain joins TRBV2 to TRBJ1-3; no clear D. This CDR3 has 13 residues. The V end lost 6 bases, the J end lost 9 bases, and 15 bases lay between the germline ends. Per germline, CDR1 SNHLY and CDR2 FYNNEI. The CDR3 sequence: CASRAGREGTIYF. DNA of the CDR3: TGTGCCAGCAGGGCCGGACGAGAGGGCACCATATATTTT.

J is TRBJ2-5 and V is TRBV27; D is perhaps TRBD1 (6 bases). Germline V lookup: CDR1 MNHEY, CDR2 SMNVEV (reference sequence). Trimming took off 2 bases at V and 2 bases at J, with 9 bases between the two ends. This CDR3 region has 14 residues. The CDR3 DNA reads as TGTGCCAGCAGTTTAGCCAGGGGACAAGAGACCCAGTACTTC. Amino acids: CASSLARGQETQYF.

This rearrangement joins TRBV19 to TRBJ1-1, with 8 bases aligning to TRBD1. CDR1 and CDR2 from the germline V gene are LNHDA and SQIVND (reference sequence). This CDR3 comprises 16 residues. V lost 3 bases and J lost 3; bases outside the gene matches: 9. The DNA for the CDR3 is TGTGCCAGTAGTATTTTCCAGGGGGCGATTCACACTGAAGCTTTCTTT. This encodes CASSIFQGAIHTEAFF.

This rearrangement joins TRBV30 to TRBJ2-1; TRBD1 agrees at 11 bases. CDR1 is GTSNPN, CDR2 SVGIG, per germline (reference sequence). The CDR3 is 15 residues long. After removal of 4 bases from V and 10 bases from J, the junction contained 12 bases not matched to a gene. DNA for the CDR3: TGTGCCTGGAAGTTGGACAGGGGGCGAACTTGGGAGCAGTTCTTC. Protein sequence: CAWKLDRGRTWEQFF.

This clone was detected ten times or more. This chain connects TRBV12-3 or TRBV12-4 to TRBJ1-2; D is perhaps TRBD1 (5 bases). Deletions cut 6 bases from V and 2 bases from J, with 10 bases between. There are 13 residues in the CDR3. The CDR3 region is CASSADRNYGYTF. CDR3 coding DNA: TGTGCCAGCAGCGCCGACAGAAACTATGGCTACACCTTC.

The chain employs TRBV5-1 and TRBJ2-1, with D perhaps matching TRBD2 (6 bases). CDR1 and CDR2 from the germline V gene are SGHRS and YFSETQ. This CDR3 comprises 13 residues. Trimming took off 0 bases at V and 6 bases at J, with 7 bases between the two ends. CDR3 in DNA: TGCGCCAGCAGCTTGGGGAGGGCCAATGAGCAGTTCTTC. Its translation: CASSLGRANEQFF.

The genes are TRBV4-3 and TRBJ1-2; TRBD1 matches at 9 bases. Germline V gives CDR1 LGHNA, CDR2 YSLEER. V shed 3 bases and J 5 bases; nucleotides not matched to a gene: 10. This CDR3 is built from 16 residues. The CDR3 DNA sequence: TGCGCCAGCAGCCACTTGCGAATGACAGGGGGGTATGGCTACACCTTC. It codes for CASSHLRMTGGYGYTF.

The V gene is TRBV3-1 (or the pseudogene TRBV3-2), the J gene TRBJ2-1; maybe TRBD1 (6 bases). Trimming cost V 5 bases and J 8 bases, with 31 bases left between them. The CDR3 sequence is 19 residues long. The germline CDR1 and CDR2 sequences are LGHDT and YNNKEL (reference sequence). The CDR3 here is CASSADGSRGWGRGDEQFF. CDR3 nucleotides: TGTGCCAGCAGCGCCGATGGGTCCAGGGGCTGGGGTAGAGGCGATGAGCAGTTCTTC.

The chain links TRBV19 to TRBJ1-1; the D is unclear. V was cut by 3 bases and J by 6 bases, with 14 bases left in between. CDR3 length: 14 amino acids. Germline V gene sequence: CDR1 LNHDA, CDR2 SQIVND (reference sequence). CDR3 amino acids: CASSIDRSTAEAFF. CDR3 sequence (DNA): TGTGCCAGTAGTATTGATAGGAGTACCGCTGAAGCTTTCTTT.

This clone has just one count. The J gene is TRBJ2-1, the V gene TRBV2, with D unclear. The ends were cut back, 7 bases at V and 7 bases at J, with 8 bases in the middle. Germline V gives CDR1 SNHLY, CDR2 FYNNEI. The CDR3 has 11 amino acids. CDR3 region: CASMLENEQFF. The CDR3 coding sequence is TGTGCCAGCATGTTAGAGAATGAGCAGTTCTTC. The entire variable domain, with the rest obtained from reference TRBV2 and TRBJ2-1, is as follows: EPEVTQTPSHQVTQMGQEVILRCVPISNHLYFYWYRQILGQKVEFLVSFYNNEISEKSEIFDDQFSVERPDGSNFTLKIRSTKLEDSAMYFCASMLENEQFFGPGTRLTVL.

This clone has just a few counts. The identical CDR3 is also encoded by other nucleotide sequences in the sample. This chain uses TRBV5-4 with TRBJ2-1; tentatively, D is TRBD1 (5 bases). This CDR3 spans 14 amino acids. The V gene lost 3 bases and the J gene lost 4 bases, with 11 bases spanning the gap. Germline CDR1 and CDR2: SGHNT and YYREEE (reference sequence). CDR3 amino acids: CASSWGGSYNEQFF. CDR3 in DNA: TGTGCCAGCAGCTGGGGCGGAAGTTACAATGAGCAGTTCTTC.

This rearrangement joins TRBV4-2 to TRBJ1-4; 9 positions agree with TRBD1. The V gene's germline CDR1 is LGHNA and CDR2 YNFKEQ. V gave up 0 bases and J gave up 8 bases; unmatched junction bases: 16. The CDR3 loop spans 19 amino acids. CDR3 nucleotide sequence: TGTGCCAGCAGCCAAGATGCCAGACTCCCCGGGACAGGGCGAGAAAAACTGTTTTTT. Translated: CASSQDARLPGTGREKLFF.

V is TRBV9 and J is TRBJ2-7; the match to TRBD1 covers 9 bases. V dropped 0 bases and J dropped 3; count of bases not matched to a gene: 7. The CDR3 length is 16 residues. Germline CDR1 reads SGDLS; CDR2 reads YYNGEE. The DNA of the CDR3 is TGTGCCAGCAGCGTAGGCCGGACAGGGGATAACTACGAGCAGTACTTC. This codes for CASSVGRTGDNYEQYF.

CDR3 in amino acids: CASSQVAEGGEKLFF. For the CDR3, the DNA is TGTGCCAGCAGCCAAGTGGCGGAGGGAGGGGAAAAACTGTTTTTT. The V and J genes are TRBV3-1 (or the pseudogene TRBV3-2) and TRBJ1-4; D is unresolved. CDR1 and CDR2 from the germline V gene are LGHDT and YNNKEL (reference sequence). Trimming removed 1 base from V and 8 bases from J, with 14 bases in between. The CDR3 extends over 15 amino acids.

This clone has only one observation. V gene TRBV6-1 combines with J gene TRBJ2-3; no clear D. This CDR3 region has 17 residues. Between the trimmed V and J ends, which lost 0 bases and 5 bases, there was a span of 18 bases. Germline V lookup: CDR1 MNHNS, CDR2 SASEGT. CDR3 DNA: TGTGCCAGCAGTGAAGCGCGTACTGCTATCAAAAAAGATACGCAGTATTTT. It specifies CASSEARTAIKKDTQYF.

The V call is TRBV6-4, the J call TRBJ2-7; D is perhaps TRBD2 (5 bases). CDR1 and CDR2 (germline): MRHNA, SNTAGT. CDR3 size: 10 residues. With 9 bases removed from V and 6 bases from J, the gap between germline ends came to 9 bases. CDR3 amino acids: CAREESEQYV. In DNA, the CDR3 is TGTGCCAGGGAGGAGTCCGAGCAGTACGTC.

This clone is a singleton in its sample. This chain uses TRBV6-2 or TRBV6-3 with TRBJ2-3; the match to TRBD2 covers 10 bases. The length of the CDR3 is 17 residues. The V gene end was trimmed by 4 bases and the J gene end by 3 bases; junction bases not matched to a gene: 10. Germline loops: CDR1 MNHEY, CDR2 SVGEGT. CDR3 protein: CASSFPTSGKTTDTQYF. For the CDR3, the DNA is TGTGCCAGCAGTTTCCCCACTAGCGGGAAGACGACAGATACGCAGTATTTT.

CDR3 nucleotides: TGTGCCAGCAGCCCGACAGCGGGCGGGGAGCTGTTTTTT. This codes for CASSPTAGGELFF. This sequence joins TRBV3-1 (or the pseudogene TRBV3-2) and TRBJ2-2, with D possibly being TRBD2 (6 bases). This CDR3 is 13 amino acids long. CDR1 LGHDT and CDR2 YNNKEL come from the germline V gene (reference sequence). V lost 4 bases, J lost 7 bases, and 10 bases lay in between.

A note on this clone: This sample also contains other DNA sequences that code for the same CDR3. CDR3 in amino acids: CASSVGTGRNQPQHF. Here the CDR3 DNA reads TGTGCCAGCAGCGTAGGAACAGGCCGAAATCAGCCCCAGCATTTT. The chain employs TRBV9 and TRBJ1-5; TRBD1 might be the D (5 bases). Germline lookup yields CDR1 SGDLS and CDR2 YYNGEE. The CDR3 totals 15 residues. V lost 0 bases to trimming and J lost 4 bases, with 11 bases between them.

The chain recombines TRBV6-1 with TRBJ1-2; perhaps TRBD1 as D (6 bases). Germline assignment: CDR1 MNHNS and CDR2 SASEGT. Trimming left V 3 bases short and J 6 bases short, with 11 bases between. The CDR3 runs 13 residues. This CDR3 is CASSDRGADGYTF. The CDR3 nucleotides read TGTGCCAGCAGTGACCGGGGGGCAGATGGCTACACCTTC.

Only a few counts were recorded for this clone. The rearrangement links TRBV19 to TRBJ2-1, with 7 bases aligning to TRBD2. This CDR3 has 14 residues. With V trimmed by 1 base and J by 9 bases, 6 bases remained unmatched. CDR1 LNHDA and CDR2 SQIVND come from the germline V gene (reference sequence). CDR3 coding DNA: TGTGCCAGTAGTATAGCGGGAGGAATTGGTGAGCAGTTCTTC. It yields the protein CASSIAGGIGEQFF.

The chain is built from TRBV30 and TRBJ1-2; D may be TRBD1 (5 bases). The CDR3 runs 13 residues. The V end was cut by 0 bases, the J end by 7 bases, with 12 bases between. The germline gives CDR1 GTSNPN, CDR2 SVGIG (reference sequence). Here the CDR3 reads CAWSVQNRGGYTF. The CDR3 DNA sequence: TGTGCCTGGAGTGTACAAAATAGGGGTGGCTACACCTTC.

This sequence joins TRBV19 and TRBJ2-5, with a weak D call TRBD2 (6 bases). The CDR3 is 14 amino acids. Trimming removed 6 bases from V and 3 bases from J, with 14 bases in between. Germline assignment: CDR1 LNHDA and CDR2 SQIVND (reference sequence). CDR3 protein: CASREAGTKETQYF. CDR3 bases: TGTGCCAGTAGGGAGGCGGGAACCAAAGAGACCCAGTACTTC.

J is TRBJ1-3 and V is TRBV10-3, with D hard to call. CDR3 length equals 16 residues. Germline V gives CDR1 ENHRY, CDR2 SYGVKD. The V end lost 0 bases, the J end lost 2 bases, and 11 bases lay between the germline ends. CDR3 nucleotides: TGTGCCATCAGTGAGTCCTCGGCAGCGGCTGGAAACACCATATATTTT. It encodes CAISESSAAAGNTIYF.

The chain employs TRBV5-6 and TRBJ2-3; maybe TRBD2 (6 bases). Trimming stripped 7 bases from V and 0 bases from J, with 15 bases between. CDR1 is SGHDT, CDR2 YYEEEE, per germline. The CDR3 covers 15 residues. The CDR3, as DNA: TGTGCCAGCGAGACGGGGGTCGCTAGCACAGATACGCAGTATTTT. Protein sequence: CASETGVASTDTQYF.

The chain employs TRBV30 and TRBJ2-3, with 11 bases aligning to TRBD2. V was pared by 2 bases and J by 3 bases, with 1 base of the junction left unmatched. Looked up from germline, CDR1 is GTSNPN and CDR2 is SVGIG (reference sequence). This CDR3 contains 14 residues. CDR3: CAWSSSGRTDTQYF. CDR3 coding DNA: TGTGCCTGGAGTTCTAGCGGGAGGACAGATACGCAGTATTTT.

This clone was detected only once. CDR3: CASSLAGDKTEAFF. The CDR3 DNA follows: TGTGCCAGCAGCTTGGCGGGGGACAAAACTGAAGCTTTCTTT. The chain recombines TRBV7-2 with TRBJ1-1; tentative D call: TRBD1 (6 bases). The V gene's germline CDR1 is SGHTA and CDR2 FQGNSA. The CDR3 is 14 amino acids. Trimming shortened V by 3 bases and J by 5 bases, and 13 bases separated the two germline ends.

This clone was picked up a small number of times. This rearrangement joins TRBV6-6 to TRBJ1-1, with a weak D call TRBD1 (5 bases). The CDR3 length is 15 residues. Germline CDR1 reads MNHNY; CDR2 reads SVGAGI (reference sequence). V was cut by 5 bases and J by 2 bases, with 15 bases left in between. Here the CDR3 reads CASSVPGRVNTEAFF. The DNA of the CDR3 is TGTGCCAGCAGTGTGCCGGGCAGGGTAAACACTGAAGCTTTCTTT.

The genes are TRBV21-1 and TRBJ1-1; the D call in the table, TRBD1, was not verified against the DNA. TRBV21-1 is an annotated pseudogene. The CDR3 is 15 amino acids. CDR3 sequence reads: CASSRPRQVNTEAFF. CDR3 nucleotide sequence: TGTGCCAGCAGTCGACCAAGGCAGGTAAACACTGAAGCTTTCTTT.

The J gene is TRBJ1-2, the V gene TRBV6-5; D remains unclear. This CDR3 spans 15 amino acids. Germline V CDR1 and CDR2: MNHEY, SVGAGI. V was trimmed by 6 bases and J by 3 bases, leaving 17 bases between them. In nucleotides, the CDR3 is TGTGCCAGCAGGGAGCCCCCCACGGTGGACTATGGCTACACCTTC. It specifies CASREPPTVDYGYTF.